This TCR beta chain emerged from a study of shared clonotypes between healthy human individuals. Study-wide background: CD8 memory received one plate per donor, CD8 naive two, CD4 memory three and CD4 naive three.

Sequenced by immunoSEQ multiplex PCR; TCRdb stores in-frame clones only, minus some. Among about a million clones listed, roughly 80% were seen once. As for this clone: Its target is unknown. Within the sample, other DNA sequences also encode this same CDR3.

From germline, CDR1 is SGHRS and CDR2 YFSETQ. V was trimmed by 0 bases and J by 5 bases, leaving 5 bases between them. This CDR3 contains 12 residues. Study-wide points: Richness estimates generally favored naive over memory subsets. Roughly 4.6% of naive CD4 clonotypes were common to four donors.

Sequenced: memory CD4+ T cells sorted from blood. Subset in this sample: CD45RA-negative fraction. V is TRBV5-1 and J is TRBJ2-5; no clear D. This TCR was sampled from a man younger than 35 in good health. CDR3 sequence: CASSLGPETQYF. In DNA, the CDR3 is TGCGCCAGCAGCTTGGGGCCCGAGACCCAGTACTTC.